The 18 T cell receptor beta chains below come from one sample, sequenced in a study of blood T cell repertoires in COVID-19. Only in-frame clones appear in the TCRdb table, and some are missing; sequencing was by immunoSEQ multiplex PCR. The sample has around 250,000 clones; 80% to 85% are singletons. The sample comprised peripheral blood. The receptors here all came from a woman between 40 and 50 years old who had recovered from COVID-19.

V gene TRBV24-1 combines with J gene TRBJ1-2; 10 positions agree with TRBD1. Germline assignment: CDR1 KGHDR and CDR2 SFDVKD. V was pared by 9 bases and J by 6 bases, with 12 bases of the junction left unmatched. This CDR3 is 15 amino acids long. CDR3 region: CATARAGTGDDGYTF. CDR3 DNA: TGTGCCACCGCGCGAGCCGGGACAGGGGATGATGGCTACACCTTC.

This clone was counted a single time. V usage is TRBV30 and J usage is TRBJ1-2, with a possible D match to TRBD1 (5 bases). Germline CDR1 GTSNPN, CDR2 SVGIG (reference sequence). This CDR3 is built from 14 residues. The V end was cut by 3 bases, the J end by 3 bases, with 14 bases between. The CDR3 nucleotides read TGTGCCTGGAGAGTTCCGGGGGACGACTATGGCTACACCTTC. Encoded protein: CAWRVPGDDYGYTF.

This chain's CDR3 is CASRTGLAKNIQYF. CDR3 bases: TGTGCCAGCAGGACAGGACTAGCCAAAAACATTCAGTACTTC. The chain recombines TRBV28 with TRBJ2-4, with D possibly TRBD1 on 6 matching bases. The CDR3 extends over 14 amino acids. In germline, CDR1 is MDHEN, CDR2 SYDVKM. V was clipped by 6 bases and J by 0 bases, with 9 bases between them.

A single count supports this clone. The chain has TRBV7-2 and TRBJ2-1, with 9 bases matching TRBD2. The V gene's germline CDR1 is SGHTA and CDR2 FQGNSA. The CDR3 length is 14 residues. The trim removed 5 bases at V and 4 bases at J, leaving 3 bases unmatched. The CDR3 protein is CASSRSGGYNEQFF. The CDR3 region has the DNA TGTGCCAGCAGCAGGAGCGGGGGGTACAATGAGCAGTTCTTC.

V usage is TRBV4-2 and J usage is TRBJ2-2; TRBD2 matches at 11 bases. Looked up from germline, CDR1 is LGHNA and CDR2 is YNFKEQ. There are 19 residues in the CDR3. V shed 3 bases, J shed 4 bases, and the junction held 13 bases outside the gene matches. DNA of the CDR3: TGTGCCAGCAGCCAGGAAAGTCCGACTAGCGGGGCCTCCACCGGGGAGCTGTTTTTT. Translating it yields CASSQESPTSGASTGELFF.

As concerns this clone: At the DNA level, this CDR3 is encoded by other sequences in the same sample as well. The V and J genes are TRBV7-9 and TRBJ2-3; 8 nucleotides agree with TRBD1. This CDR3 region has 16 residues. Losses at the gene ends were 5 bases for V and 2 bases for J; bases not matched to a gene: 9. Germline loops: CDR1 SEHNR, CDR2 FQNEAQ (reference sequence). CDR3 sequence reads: CASSAPGQAFTDTQYF. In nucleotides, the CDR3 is TGTGCCAGCAGCGCACCGGGACAGGCCTTCACAGATACGCAGTATTTT.

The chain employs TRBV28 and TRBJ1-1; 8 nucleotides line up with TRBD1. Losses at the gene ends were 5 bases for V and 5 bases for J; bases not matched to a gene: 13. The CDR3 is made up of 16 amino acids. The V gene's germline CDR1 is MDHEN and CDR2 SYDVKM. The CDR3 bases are TGTGCCAGCAGTCCCCCGGACAGGGCCCTAAGAACTGAAGCTTTCTTT. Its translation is CASSPPDRALRTEAFF.

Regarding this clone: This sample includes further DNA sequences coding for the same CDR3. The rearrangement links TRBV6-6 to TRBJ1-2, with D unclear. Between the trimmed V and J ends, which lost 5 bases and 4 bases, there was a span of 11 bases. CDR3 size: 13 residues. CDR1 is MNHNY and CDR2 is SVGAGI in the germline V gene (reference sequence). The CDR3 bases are TGTGCCAGCAGTCCCCCCGGGTTCTATGGCTACACCTTC. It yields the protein CASSPPGFYGYTF.

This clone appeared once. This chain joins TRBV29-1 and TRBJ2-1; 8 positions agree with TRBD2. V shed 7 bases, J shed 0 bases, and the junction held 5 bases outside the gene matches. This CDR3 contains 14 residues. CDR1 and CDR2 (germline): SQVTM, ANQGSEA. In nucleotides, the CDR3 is TGCAGCGCTGTAGCGGGGAGCTCCTACAATGAGCAGTTCTTC. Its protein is CSAVAGSSYNEQFF.

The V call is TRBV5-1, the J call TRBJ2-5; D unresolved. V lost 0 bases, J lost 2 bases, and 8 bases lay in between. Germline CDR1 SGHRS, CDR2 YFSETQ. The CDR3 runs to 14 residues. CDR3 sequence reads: CASSLVQPQETQYF. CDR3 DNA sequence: TGCGCCAGCAGCTTGGTACAGCCTCAAGAGACCCAGTACTTC.

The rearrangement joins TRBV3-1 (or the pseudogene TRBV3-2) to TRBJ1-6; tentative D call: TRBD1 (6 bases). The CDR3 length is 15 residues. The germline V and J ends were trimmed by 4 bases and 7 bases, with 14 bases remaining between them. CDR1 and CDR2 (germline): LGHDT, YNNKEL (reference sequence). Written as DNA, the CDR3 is TGTGCCAGCAGCCTCCAGGGGAGTGAGAATTCACCCCTCCACTTT. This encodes CASSLQGSENSPLHF.

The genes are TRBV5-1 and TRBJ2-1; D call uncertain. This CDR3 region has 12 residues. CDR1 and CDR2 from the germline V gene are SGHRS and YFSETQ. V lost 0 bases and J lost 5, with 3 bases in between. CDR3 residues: CASSLGDNEQFF. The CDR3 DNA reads TGCGCCAGCAGCTTGGGAGACAATGAGCAGTTCTTC.

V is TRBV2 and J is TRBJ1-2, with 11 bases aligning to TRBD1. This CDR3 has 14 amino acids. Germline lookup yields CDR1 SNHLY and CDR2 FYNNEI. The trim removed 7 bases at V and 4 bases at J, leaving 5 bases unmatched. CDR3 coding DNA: TGTGCCAGCAAATCAGGACAGGGGGCCTATGGCTACACCTTC. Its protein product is CASKSGQGAYGYTF.

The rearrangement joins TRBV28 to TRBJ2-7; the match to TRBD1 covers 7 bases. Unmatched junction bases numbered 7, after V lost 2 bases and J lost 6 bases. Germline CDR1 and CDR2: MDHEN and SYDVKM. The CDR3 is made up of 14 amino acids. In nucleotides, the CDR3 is TGTGCCAGCAGTTTAAGGGACAGTTTACGCGAGCAGTACTTC. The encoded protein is CASSLRDSLREQYF.

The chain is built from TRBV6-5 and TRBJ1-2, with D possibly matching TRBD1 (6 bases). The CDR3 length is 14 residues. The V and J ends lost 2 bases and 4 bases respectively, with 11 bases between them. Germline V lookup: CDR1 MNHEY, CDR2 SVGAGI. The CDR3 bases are TGTGCCAGCAGTTACGGGGGACAACCCTATGGCTACACCTTC. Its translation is CASSYGGQPYGYTF.

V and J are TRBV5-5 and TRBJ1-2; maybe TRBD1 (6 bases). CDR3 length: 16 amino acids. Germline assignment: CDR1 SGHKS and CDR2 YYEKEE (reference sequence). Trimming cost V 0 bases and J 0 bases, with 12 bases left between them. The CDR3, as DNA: TGTGCCAGCAGCTTGGACCGGGACACAGCTAACTATGGCTACACCTTC. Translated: CASSLDRDTANYGYTF.

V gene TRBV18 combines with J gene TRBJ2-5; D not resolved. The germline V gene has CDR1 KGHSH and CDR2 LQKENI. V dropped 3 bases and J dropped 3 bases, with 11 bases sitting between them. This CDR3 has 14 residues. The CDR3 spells CASSPMTREETQYF. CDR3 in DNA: TGTGCCAGCTCACCTATGACACGTGAAGAGACCCAGTACTTC.

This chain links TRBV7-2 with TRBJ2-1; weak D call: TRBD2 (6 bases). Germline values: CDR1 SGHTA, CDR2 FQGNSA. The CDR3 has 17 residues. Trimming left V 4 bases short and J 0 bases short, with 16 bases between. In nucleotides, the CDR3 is TGTGCCAGCAGCTCAAGGCTCGGGGGAAGCTCCTACAATGAGCAGTTCTTC. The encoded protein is CASSSRLGGSSYNEQFF.